This T cell receptor (beta chain) was profiled in a study of post-analysis software for immune sequencing data. On the study more broadly: The patients showed relapsing-remitting, secondary progressive and progressive-relapsing multiple sclerosis courses.

TCR beta cDNA libraries had unique molecular identifiers. Each CDR3 protein gets one entry after TCRdb re-called the PCR reads with MiXCR. Of hundreds of thousands of distinct CDR3 sequences in the sample, 44% were seen once. Germline V gives CDR1 DFQATT, CDR2 SNEGSKA (reference sequence). There are 14 residues in the CDR3. Trimming took off 0 bases at V and 1 base at J, with 10 bases between the two ends. As to this clonotype: Its antigen is not known.

The study's findings and limits: There was significantly lower normalized Chao1 diversity in multiple sclerosis patients than in controls. Five or six TRBV segments (TRBV5-6, TRBV5-1 and TRBV20-1 among them) occurred more frequently in patients than in controls. F measure grouped same-batch samples tightly together.

The genes are TRBV20-1 and TRBJ2-7; tentatively, D is TRBD2 (6 bases). Sample: blood. The clonotype comes from a girl aged 5-17 years with multiple sclerosis. Here the CDR3 reads CSARDGGESYEQYF. For the CDR3, the DNA is TGCAGTGCTAGAGACGGGGGTGAGTCCTACGAGCAGTACTTC.